These 19 T cell receptor beta chains came from one sample sequenced in a study of T cells in narcolepsy listed by TCRdb under 2018. The library was prepared using the immunoSEQ multiplex PCR assay. Held by TCRdb, this immuneACCESS table contains in-frame sequences only and omits some clones. Under half of the omission traces to an unresolved V gene where checked; the cause of the rest is unknown. Across this sample there are around 34,000 clones, with 79% seen only once. 3% to 4% of the sample goes to the ten largest clones. Sequencing was performed on memory (CD45RA-) CD4+ T cells from blood. Taken with the paper, the label for cell subset or site translates to: memory T cells sorted ex vivo from peripheral blood. The receptors here all came from a human donor in good health.

The chain is built from TRBV29-1 and TRBJ1-1, with D uncertain. Between the trimmed V and J ends, which lost 3 bases and 1 base, there was a span of 3 bases. This CDR3 is 11 amino acids long. Germline CDR1 is SQVTM and CDR2 is ANQGSEA. CDR3 DNA sequence: TGCAGCGTTGACAGGAACACTGAAGCTTTCTTT. Protein sequence: CSVDRNTEAFF. Together with reference TRBV29-1 and TRBJ1-1, the CDR3 gives the full variable domain: SAVISQKPSRDICQRGTSLTIQCQVDSQVTMMFWYRQQPGQSLTLIATANQGSEATYESGFVIDKFPISRPNLTFSTLTVSNMSPEDSSIYLCSVDRNTEAFFGQGTRLTVV.

This clone was seen just once. This sequence joins TRBV4-1 and TRBJ1-5; D possibly corresponds to TRBD1 (5 bases). The CDR3 spans 17 residues. CDR1 and CDR2 from the germline V gene are MGHRA and YSYEKL. The germline V and J ends were trimmed by 4 bases and 1 base, with 17 bases remaining between them. CDR3 region: CASSLAPRAGSNQPQHF. Written as DNA, the CDR3 is TGCGCCAGCAGCCTTGCTCCCAGGGCGGGGAGCAATCAGCCCCAGCATTTT.

The chain joins TRBV2 to TRBJ1-5, with D unclear. This CDR3 contains 14 residues. Germline loops: CDR1 SNHLY, CDR2 FYNNEI. With 6 bases removed from V and 1 base from J, the gap between germline ends came to 10 bases. The CDR3 sequence is CASRTAGSNQPQHF. Written as DNA, the CDR3 is TGTGCCAGCAGGACCGCCGGCAGCAATCAGCCCCAGCATTTT.

The chain uses TRBV6-1 and TRBJ2-5; 13 bases align to TRBD2. CDR1 and CDR2 (germline): MNHNS, SASEGT. This CDR3 comprises 15 residues. V trimming: 1 base; J trimming: 6 bases; junction bases outside the gene matches: 2. The CDR3 nucleotides read TGTGCCAGCAGTGAAGGGACTAGCGGGGGCAAGACCCAGTACTTC. It translates to CASSEGTSGGKTQYF.

This chain uses TRBV25-1 with TRBJ1-4; 8 bases line up with TRBD1. This CDR3 is built from 15 residues. CDR1 MGHDK and CDR2 SYGVNS come from the germline V gene. Germline trimming cut 3 bases from V and 7 bases from J; bases unmatched to any gene: 7. The DNA for the CDR3 is TGTGCCAGCAGTGACCCACAGGGGGGAAGTGAAAAACTGTTTTTT. Translating gives CASSDPQGGSEKLFF.

This sequence joins TRBV18 and TRBJ1-4; the D is unclear. The germline V and J ends were trimmed by 2 bases and 3 bases, with 7 bases remaining between them. This CDR3 comprises 14 residues. CDR1 is KGHSH, CDR2 LQKENI, per germline. Here the CDR3 reads CASSPGRSNEKLFF. CDR3 DNA sequence: TGTGCCAGCTCACCAGGGAGGTCTAATGAAAAACTGTTTTTT.

The rearrangement links TRBV30 to TRBJ2-2; 13 positions match TRBD2. The CDR3 covers 15 residues. CDR1 and CDR2 (germline): GTSNPN, SVGIG (reference sequence). The V and J ends lost 1 base and 9 bases, in that order; junction bases with no gene match: 5. The CDR3 spells CAWSGTSGRSRELFF. CDR3 DNA sequence: TGTGCCTGGAGTGGGACTAGCGGGAGATCTAGGGAGCTGTTTTTT.

This clone was recorded once. The chain has TRBV2 and TRBJ1-2; 7 bases are a match to TRBD1. The junction had 9 bases not matched to a gene; V was cut back by 6 bases and J by 5 bases. The CDR3 totals 14 residues. The germline CDR1 and CDR2 sequences are SNHLY and FYNNEI. CDR3 DNA sequence: TGTGCCAGCAGGGATAACAGGGGCGGGTATGGCTACACCTTC. Translating gives CASRDNRGGYGYTF.

The V gene is TRBV11-2, the J gene TRBJ1-1; D is ambiguous. V lost 0 bases and J 7 bases, leaving 6 bases between the germline ends. Germline assignment: CDR1 SGHAT and CDR2 FQNNGV. The CDR3 loop spans 12 amino acids. CDR3 protein: CASSLDRGEAFF. The CDR3 nucleotides are TGTGCCAGCAGCTTAGACCGGGGTGAAGCTTTCTTT.

The CDR3 reads CASTGAPEYQPQHF. In nucleotides, the CDR3 is TGTGCCAGTACGGGTGCCCCAGAATATCAGCCCCAGCATTTT. The chain joins TRBV19 to TRBJ1-5, with D unresolved. V lost 7 bases and J 5 bases, leaving 15 bases between the germline ends. CDR1 and CDR2 from the germline V gene are LNHDA and SQIVND (reference sequence). The CDR3 has 14 residues.

This chain uses TRBV7-2 with TRBJ2-7, with a possible D match to TRBD1 (5 bases). Germline V CDR1 and CDR2: SGHTA, FQGNSA. Trimming shortened V by 2 bases and J by 6 bases, and 11 bases separated the two germline ends. This CDR3 is 13 amino acids long. The CDR3 loop reads CASSLPTASEQYF. CDR3 sequence (DNA): TGTGCCAGCAGCTTACCGACAGCAAGCGAGCAGTACTTC.

The chain employs TRBV9 and TRBJ1-2; the D gene is possibly TRBD1 (5 bases). V lost 0 bases and J lost 3, with 18 bases in between. CDR3 length: 17 amino acids. Germline assignment: CDR1 SGDLS and CDR2 YYNGEE. The CDR3: CASSVGPTAAIDYGYTF. The DNA for the CDR3 is TGTGCCAGCAGCGTAGGGCCGACAGCCGCCATTGACTATGGCTACACCTTC.

This clone has just a few counts. The V call is TRBV9, the J call TRBJ2-5; no definite D call. The CDR3 totals 15 residues. Trimming stripped 4 bases from V and 2 bases from J, with 15 bases between. From germline, CDR1 is SGDLS and CDR2 YYNGEE. CDR3 in DNA: TGTGCCAGCAGCCTCACGTTGGGCTTTCAAGAGACCCAGTACTTC. Its protein is CASSLTLGFQETQYF.

The rearrangement joins TRBV6-5 to TRBJ1-5, with D uncertain. The CDR3 spans 14 residues. Germline V gives CDR1 MNHEY, CDR2 SVGAGI. Trimming left V 5 bases short and J 4 bases short, with 12 bases between. The CDR3 is CASSPSFGNQPQHF. The CDR3 coding sequence is TGTGCCAGCAGTCCCTCCTTCGGAAATCAGCCCCAGCATTTT.

This clone was seen a single time. The V and J genes are TRBV6-1 and TRBJ2-1; 7 nucleotides agree with TRBD2. V dropped 8 bases and J dropped 5; count of bases not matched to a gene: 9. The CDR3 has 14 amino acids. Germline assignment: CDR1 MNHNS and CDR2 SASEGT. CDR3 loop: CASSSGTTHNEQFF. The CDR3 DNA reads TGTGCCAGCTCTAGCGGCACTACCCACAATGAGCAGTTCTTC.

This sequence joins TRBV7-8 and TRBJ2-7, with 8 nucleotides matching TRBD1. CDR3 length: 13 residues. V lost 3 bases, J lost 4 bases, and 2 bases stayed unmatched. Germline V gene data show CDR1 as SGHVS and CDR2 as FQNEAQ. This chain's CDR3 is CASSFQGAYEQYF. CDR3 DNA sequence: TGTGCCAGCAGCTTCCAGGGGGCGTACGAGCAGTACTTC.

CDR3 DNA sequence: TGTGCCAGCAGTCTAGCGGGACGGGAGACCCAGTACTTC. Its translation: CASSLAGRETQYF. The chain recombines TRBV5-4 with TRBJ2-5; the match to TRBD2 covers 9 bases. V shed 5 bases and J 5 bases; nucleotides not matched to a gene: 4. The CDR3 has 13 residues. CDR1 is SGHNT and CDR2 is YYREEE in the germline V gene (reference sequence).

The chain uses TRBV2 and TRBJ2-3; tentatively, D is TRBD1 or TRBD2 (6 bases each). The germline V gene encodes CDR1 SNHLY and CDR2 FYNNEI. There are 13 residues in the CDR3. V lost 11 bases, J lost 7 bases, and 19 bases lay in between. CDR3 DNA sequence: TGTGCCGGCCAGGGGCGGGACCGGAATACGCAGTATTTT. Protein product: CAGQGRDRNTQYF. Looking up the rest from reference TRBV2 and TRBJ2-3 gives the full variable domain: EPEVTQTPSHQVTQMGQEVILRCVPISNHLYFYWYRQILGQKVEFLVSFYNNEISEKSEIFDDQFSVERPDGSNFTLKIRSTKLEDSAMYFCAGQGRDRNTQYFGPGTRLTVL.

The chain combines TRBV30 with TRBJ1-2; 11 nucleotides agree with TRBD1. CDR1 and CDR2 from the germline V gene are GTSNPN and SVGIG (reference sequence). The CDR3 runs to 14 residues. V shed 4 bases, J shed 4 bases, and the junction held 5 bases outside the gene matches. The CDR3 DNA sequence: TGTGCCTGGACTACCGGGACAGGGGGCTATGGCTACACCTTC. It is translated as CAWTTGTGGYGYTF. The full variable domain, completed using reference TRBV30 and TRBJ1-2, is SQTIHQWPATLVQPVGSPLSLECTVEGTSNPNLYWYRQAAGRGLQLLFYSVGIGQISSEVPQNLSASRPQDRQFILSSKKLLLSDSGFYLCAWTTGTGGYGYTFGSGTRLTVV.